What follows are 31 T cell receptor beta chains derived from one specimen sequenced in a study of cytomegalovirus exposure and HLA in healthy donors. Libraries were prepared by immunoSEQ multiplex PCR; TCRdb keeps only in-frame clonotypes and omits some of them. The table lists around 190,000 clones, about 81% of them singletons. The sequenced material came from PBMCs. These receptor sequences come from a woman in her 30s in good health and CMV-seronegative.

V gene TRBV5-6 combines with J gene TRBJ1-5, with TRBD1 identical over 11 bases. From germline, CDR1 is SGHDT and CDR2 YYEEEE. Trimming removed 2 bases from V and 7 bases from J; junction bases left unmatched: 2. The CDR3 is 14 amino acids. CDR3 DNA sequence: TGTGCCAGCAGCTTCCGGGACAGGGGGCAGCCCCAGCATTTT. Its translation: CASSFRDRGQPQHF.

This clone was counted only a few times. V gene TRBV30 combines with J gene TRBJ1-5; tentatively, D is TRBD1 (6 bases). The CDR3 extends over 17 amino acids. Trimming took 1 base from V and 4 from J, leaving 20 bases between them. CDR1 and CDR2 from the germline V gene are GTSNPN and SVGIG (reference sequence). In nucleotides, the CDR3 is TGTGCCTGGAGTGACGGAATAACAGGGATTCGAAATCAGCCCCAGCATTTT. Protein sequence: CAWSDGITGIRNQPQHF.

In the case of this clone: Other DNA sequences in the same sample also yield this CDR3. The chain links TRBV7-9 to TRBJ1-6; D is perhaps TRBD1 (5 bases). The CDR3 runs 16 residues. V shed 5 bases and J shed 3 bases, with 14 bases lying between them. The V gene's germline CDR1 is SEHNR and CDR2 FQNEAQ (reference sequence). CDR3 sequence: CASSLGQGFYNSPLHF. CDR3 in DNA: TGTGCCAGCAGCCTCGGGCAGGGCTTCTATAATTCACCCCTCCACTTT.

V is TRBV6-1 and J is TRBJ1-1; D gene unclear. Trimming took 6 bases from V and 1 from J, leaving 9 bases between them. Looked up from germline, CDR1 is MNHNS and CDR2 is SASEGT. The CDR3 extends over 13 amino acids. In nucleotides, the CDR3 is TGTGCCAGCAGGATACATCAGAACACTGAAGCTTTCTTT. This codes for CASRIHQNTEAFF.

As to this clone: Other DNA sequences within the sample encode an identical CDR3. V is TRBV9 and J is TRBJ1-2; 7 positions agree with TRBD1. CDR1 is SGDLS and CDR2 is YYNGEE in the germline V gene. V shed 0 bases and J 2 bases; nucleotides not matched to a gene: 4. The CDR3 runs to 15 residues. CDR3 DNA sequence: TGTGCCAGCAGCGTAGGACAGGGAATAAACTATGGCTACACCTTC. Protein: CASSVGQGINYGYTF.

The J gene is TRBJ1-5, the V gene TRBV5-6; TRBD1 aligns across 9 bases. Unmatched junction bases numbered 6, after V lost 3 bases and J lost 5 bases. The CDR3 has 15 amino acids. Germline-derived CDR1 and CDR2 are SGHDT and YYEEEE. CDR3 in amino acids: CASSSTGGGYQPQHF. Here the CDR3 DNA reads TGTGCCAGCAGCTCGACAGGGGGTGGTTATCAGCCCCAGCATTTT.

The DNA of the CDR3 is TGTGCCTACTCTAGTGGGGGGTACAATGAGCAGTTCTTC. It specifies CAYSSGGYNEQFF. V usage is TRBV2 and J usage is TRBJ2-1; a weak D match, TRBD2 (6 bases). Germline V gene data show CDR1 as SNHLY and CDR2 as FYNNEI. The V end lost 11 bases, the J end lost 4 bases, and 15 bases lay between the germline ends. The CDR3 is 13 amino acids.

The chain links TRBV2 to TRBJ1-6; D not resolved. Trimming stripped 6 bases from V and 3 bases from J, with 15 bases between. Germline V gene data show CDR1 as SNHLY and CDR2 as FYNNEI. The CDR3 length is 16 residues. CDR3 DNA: TGTGCCAGCAGCGCTGGCCAGGTGTTCTATAATTCACCCCTCCACTTT. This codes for CASSAGQVFYNSPLHF.

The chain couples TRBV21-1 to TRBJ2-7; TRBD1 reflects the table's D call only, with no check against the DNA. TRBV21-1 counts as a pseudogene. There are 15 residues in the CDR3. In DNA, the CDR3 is TGTGCCAGCAGTACGCAGGGGGGTATGGCCTACGAGCAGTACTTC. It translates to CASSTQGGMAYEQYF.

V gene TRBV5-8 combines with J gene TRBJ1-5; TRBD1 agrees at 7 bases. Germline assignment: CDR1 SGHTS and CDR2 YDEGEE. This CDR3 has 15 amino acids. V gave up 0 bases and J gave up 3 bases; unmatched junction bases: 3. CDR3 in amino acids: CASSLAGTVNQPQHF. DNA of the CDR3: TGTGCCAGCAGCTTGGCGGGGACAGTCAATCAGCCCCAGCATTTT.

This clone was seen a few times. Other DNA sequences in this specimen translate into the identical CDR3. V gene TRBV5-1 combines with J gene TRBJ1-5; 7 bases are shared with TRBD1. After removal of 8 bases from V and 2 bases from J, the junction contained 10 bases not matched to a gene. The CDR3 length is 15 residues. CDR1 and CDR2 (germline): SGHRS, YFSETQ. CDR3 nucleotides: TGCGCCAGTTCCCTGGAGGGGGCTGGCAATCAGCCCCAGCATTTT. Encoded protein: CASSLEGAGNQPQHF.

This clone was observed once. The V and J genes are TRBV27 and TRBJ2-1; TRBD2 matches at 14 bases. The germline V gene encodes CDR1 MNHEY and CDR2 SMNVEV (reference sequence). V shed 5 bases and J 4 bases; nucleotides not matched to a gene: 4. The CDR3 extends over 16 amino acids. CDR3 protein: CASSPGLAGAYNEQFF. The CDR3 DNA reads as TGTGCCAGCAGTCCGGGACTAGCGGGGGCGTACAATGAGCAGTTCTTC.

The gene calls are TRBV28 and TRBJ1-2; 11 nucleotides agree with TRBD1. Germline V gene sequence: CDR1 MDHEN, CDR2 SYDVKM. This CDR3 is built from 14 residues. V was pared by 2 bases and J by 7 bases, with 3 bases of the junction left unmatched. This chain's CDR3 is CASSLGQGAGGYTF. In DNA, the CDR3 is TGTGCCAGCAGTTTAGGACAGGGGGCAGGTGGCTACACCTTC.

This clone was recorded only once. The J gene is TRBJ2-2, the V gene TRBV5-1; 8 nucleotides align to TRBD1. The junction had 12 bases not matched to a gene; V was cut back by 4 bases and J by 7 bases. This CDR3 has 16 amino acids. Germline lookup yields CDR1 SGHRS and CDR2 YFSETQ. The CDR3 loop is CASSIRGTGPNGELFF. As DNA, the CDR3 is TGCGCCAGCAGCATACGAGGGACAGGTCCTAACGGGGAGCTGTTTTTT. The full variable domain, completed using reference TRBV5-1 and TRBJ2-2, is KAGVTQTPRYLIKTRGQQVTLSCSPISGHRSVSWYQQTPGQGLQFLFEYFSETQRNKGNFPGRFSGRQFSNSRSEMNVSTLELGDSALYLCASSIRGTGPNGELFFGEGSRLTVL.

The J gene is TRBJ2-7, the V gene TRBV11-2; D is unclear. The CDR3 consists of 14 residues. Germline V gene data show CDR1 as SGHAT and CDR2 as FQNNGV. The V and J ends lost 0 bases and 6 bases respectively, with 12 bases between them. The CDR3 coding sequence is TGTGCCAGCAGCTTAGACGCCCCCTCGGGCGAGCAGTACTTC. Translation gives CASSLDAPSGEQYF.

This CDR3 reads CAISESDRGNTEAFF. The CDR3 region has the DNA TGTGCCATCAGTGAGTCGGATAGGGGGAACACTGAAGCTTTCTTT. The J gene is TRBJ1-1, the V gene TRBV10-3; D might be TRBD1 (5 bases). This CDR3 is built from 15 residues. The germline V gene encodes CDR1 ENHRY and CDR2 SYGVKD. The V end was cut by 0 bases, the J end by 1 base, with 9 bases between.

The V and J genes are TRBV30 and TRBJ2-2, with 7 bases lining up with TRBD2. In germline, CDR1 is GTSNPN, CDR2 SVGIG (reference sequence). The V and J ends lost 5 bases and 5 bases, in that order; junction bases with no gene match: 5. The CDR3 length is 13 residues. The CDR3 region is CAWRREGTGELFF. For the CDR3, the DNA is TGTGCCTGGCGGAGGGAGGGGACCGGGGAGCTGTTTTTT.

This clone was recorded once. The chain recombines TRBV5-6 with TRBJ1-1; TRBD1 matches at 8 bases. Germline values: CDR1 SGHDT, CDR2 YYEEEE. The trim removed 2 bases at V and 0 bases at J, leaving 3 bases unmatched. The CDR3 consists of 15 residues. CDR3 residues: CASSLMTGVNTEAFF. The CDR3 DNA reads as TGTGCCAGCAGCTTAATGACAGGGGTGAACACTGAAGCTTTCTTT.

This CDR3 is CASSLGAKGYTF. As DNA, the CDR3 is TGTGCCAGCAGCTTAGGGGCGAAGGGCTACACCTTC. The genes are TRBV7-9 and TRBJ1-2; D gene unclear. With 1 base removed from V and 8 bases from J, the gap between germline ends came to 8 bases. Germline CDR1 reads SEHNR; CDR2 reads FQNEAQ (reference sequence). The CDR3 contains 12 residues.

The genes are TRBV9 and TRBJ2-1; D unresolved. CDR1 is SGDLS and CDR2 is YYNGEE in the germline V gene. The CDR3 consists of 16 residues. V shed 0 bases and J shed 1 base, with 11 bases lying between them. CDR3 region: CASSVGLTVSYNEQFF. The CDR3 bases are TGTGCCAGCAGCGTAGGGTTAACGGTATCCTACAATGAGCAGTTCTTC.

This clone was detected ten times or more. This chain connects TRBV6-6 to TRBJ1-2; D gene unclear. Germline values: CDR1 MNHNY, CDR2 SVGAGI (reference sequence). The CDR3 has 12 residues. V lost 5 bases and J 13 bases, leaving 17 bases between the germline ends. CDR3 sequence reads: CASSELRERRTF. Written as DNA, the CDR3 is TGTGCCAGCAGTGAGCTGAGGGAAAGGCGCACCTTC.

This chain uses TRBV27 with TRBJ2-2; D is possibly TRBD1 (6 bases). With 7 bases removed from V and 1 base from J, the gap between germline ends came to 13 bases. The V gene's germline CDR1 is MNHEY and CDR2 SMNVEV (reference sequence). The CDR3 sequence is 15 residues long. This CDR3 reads CASNPLQGNTGELFF. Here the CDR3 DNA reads TGTGCCAGCAACCCGCTACAGGGGAACACCGGGGAGCTGTTTTTT.

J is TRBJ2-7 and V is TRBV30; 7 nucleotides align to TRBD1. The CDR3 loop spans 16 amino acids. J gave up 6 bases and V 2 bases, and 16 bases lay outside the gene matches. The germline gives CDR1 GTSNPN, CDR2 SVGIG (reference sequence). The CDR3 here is CAWSKGIDRVIAEQYF. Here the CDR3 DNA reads TGTGCCTGGAGTAAAGGAATCGACAGGGTAATTGCCGAGCAGTACTTC.

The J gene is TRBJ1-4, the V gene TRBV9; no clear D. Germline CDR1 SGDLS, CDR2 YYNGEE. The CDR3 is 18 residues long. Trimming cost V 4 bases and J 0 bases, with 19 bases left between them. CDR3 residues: CASSSNPEGLTTNEKLFF. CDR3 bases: TGTGCCAGCAGCTCTAACCCTGAGGGCCTAACAACTAATGAAAAACTGTTTTTT.

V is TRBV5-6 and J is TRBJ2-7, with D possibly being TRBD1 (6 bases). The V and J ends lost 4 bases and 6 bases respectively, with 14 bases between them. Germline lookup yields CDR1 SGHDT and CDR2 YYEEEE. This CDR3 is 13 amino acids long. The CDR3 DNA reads TGTGCCAGCAGCGACCCCTCAGGGGCCGAGCAGTACTTC. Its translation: CASSDPSGAEQYF.

CDR3: CASSPPGLAGGPFEQYF. CDR3 in DNA: TGTGCCAGCTCACCACCGGGACTAGCGGGAGGGCCTTTTGAGCAGTACTTC. This chain uses TRBV18 with TRBJ2-7; 16 bases are shared with TRBD2. Germline V gene sequence: CDR1 KGHSH, CDR2 LQKENI. The length of the CDR3 is 17 residues. V shed 0 bases and J 7 bases; nucleotides not matched to a gene: 6.

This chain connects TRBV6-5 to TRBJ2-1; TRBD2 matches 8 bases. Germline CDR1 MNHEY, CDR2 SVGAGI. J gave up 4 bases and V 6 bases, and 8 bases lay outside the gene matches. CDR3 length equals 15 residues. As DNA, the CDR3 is TGTGCCAGCAGCCCTCGGACTAGCCGTTACAATGAGCAGTTCTTC. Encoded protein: CASSPRTSRYNEQFF.

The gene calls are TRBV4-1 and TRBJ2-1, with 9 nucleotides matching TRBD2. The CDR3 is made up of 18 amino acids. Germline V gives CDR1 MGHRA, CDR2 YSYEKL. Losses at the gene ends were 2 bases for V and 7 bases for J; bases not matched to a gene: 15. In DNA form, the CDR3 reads TGCGCCAGCAGCCAAATGAGTCATTCCGGACTAGCGAAAAATGAGCAGTTCTTC. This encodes CASSQMSHSGLAKNEQFF.

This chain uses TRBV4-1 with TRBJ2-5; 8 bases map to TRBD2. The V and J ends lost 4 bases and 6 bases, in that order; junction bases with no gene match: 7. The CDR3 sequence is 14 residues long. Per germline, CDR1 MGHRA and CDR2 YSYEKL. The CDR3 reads CASSRSGGPQTQYF. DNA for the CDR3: TGCGCCAGCAGCCGAAGCGGGGGCCCTCAGACCCAGTACTTC.

CDR3 loop: CASSLGQLSNQPQHF. The CDR3 region has the DNA TGTGCCAGCAGCCTGGGACAGCTTAGCAATCAGCCCCAGCATTTT. The chain has TRBV28 and TRBJ1-5; TRBD1 aligns across 7 bases. Germline-derived CDR1 and CDR2 are MDHEN and SYDVKM. The CDR3 has 15 amino acids. Unmatched junction bases numbered 5, after V lost 6 bases and J lost 0 bases.

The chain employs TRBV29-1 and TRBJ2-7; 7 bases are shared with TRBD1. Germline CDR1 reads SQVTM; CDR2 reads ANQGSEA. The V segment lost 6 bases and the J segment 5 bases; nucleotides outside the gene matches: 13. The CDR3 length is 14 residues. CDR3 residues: CSVPGTALGDEQYF. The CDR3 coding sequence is TGCAGCGTACCCGGGACAGCCCTGGGAGACGAGCAGTACTTC.